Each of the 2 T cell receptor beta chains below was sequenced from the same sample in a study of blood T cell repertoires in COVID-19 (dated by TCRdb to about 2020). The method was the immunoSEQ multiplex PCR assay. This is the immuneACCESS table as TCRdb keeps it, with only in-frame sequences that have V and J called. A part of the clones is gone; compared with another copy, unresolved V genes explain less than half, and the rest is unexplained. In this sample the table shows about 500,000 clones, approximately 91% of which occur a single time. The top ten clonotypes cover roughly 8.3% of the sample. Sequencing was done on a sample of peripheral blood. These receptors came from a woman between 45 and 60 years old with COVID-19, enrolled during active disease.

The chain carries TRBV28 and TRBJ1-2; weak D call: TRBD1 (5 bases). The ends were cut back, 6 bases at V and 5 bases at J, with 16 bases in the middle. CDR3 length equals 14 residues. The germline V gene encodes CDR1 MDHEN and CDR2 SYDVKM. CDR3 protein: CASRGRRGSYGYTF. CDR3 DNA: TGTGCCAGCAGGGGTAGGAGGGGATCGTATGGCTACACCTTC.

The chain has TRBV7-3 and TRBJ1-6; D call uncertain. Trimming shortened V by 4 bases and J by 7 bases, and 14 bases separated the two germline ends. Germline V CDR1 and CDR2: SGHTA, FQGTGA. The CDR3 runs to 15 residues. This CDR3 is CASSSGGQANSPLHF. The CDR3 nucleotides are TGTGCCAGCAGCTCTGGAGGGCAGGCCAATTCACCCCTCCACTTT. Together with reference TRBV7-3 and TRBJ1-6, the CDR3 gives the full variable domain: GAGVSQTPSNKVTEKGKYVELRCDPISGHTALYWYRQSLGQGPEFLIYFQGTGAADDSGLPNDRFFAVRPEGSVSTLKIQRTERGDSAVYLCASSSGGQANSPLHFGNGTRLTVT.